The entry that follows covers one T cell receptor beta chain sequence. In the original workflow: Estimates of nucleated cell counts were drawn from the amplification of reference gene primers. Clones were read by immunoSEQ multiplex PCR, and TCRdb kept only the in-frame ones, dropping some. V, J and clone size were drawn from that table, and D and trimming were deduced from the DNA. In the table there are under 200,000 clones, approximately 80% of which are singletons. This sample stems from a study of blood T cell repertoires in COVID-19. About the study: The study drew acute and convalescent COVID-19 samples from the United States, Italy and Spain. The analysed material was cDNA or gDNA that came from T cells, B-cell-depleted T cells, or PBMCs.

The source is a woman aged 80 or over with active or convalescent COVID-19. The source material was peripheral blood.

CDR3 DNA: TGTGCCAGCAGCTACCAGGGGGCGCGAGGAAACACCATATATTTT. Residues: CASSYQGARGNTIYF. This chain joins TRBV5-4 and TRBJ1-3; 8 bases align to TRBD1. Germline CDR1 and CDR2: SGHNT and YYREEE (reference sequence). The CDR3 contains 15 residues. Losses at the gene ends were 3 bases for V and 4 bases for J; bases not matched to a gene: 6. The variable domain in full, with the rest retrieved from reference TRBV5-4 and TRBJ1-3, is ETGVTQSPTHLIKTRGQQVTLRCSSQSGHNTVSWYQQALGQGPQFIFQYYREEENGRGNFPPRFSGLQFPNYSSELNVNALELDDSALYLCASSYQGARGNTIYFGEGSWLTVV.